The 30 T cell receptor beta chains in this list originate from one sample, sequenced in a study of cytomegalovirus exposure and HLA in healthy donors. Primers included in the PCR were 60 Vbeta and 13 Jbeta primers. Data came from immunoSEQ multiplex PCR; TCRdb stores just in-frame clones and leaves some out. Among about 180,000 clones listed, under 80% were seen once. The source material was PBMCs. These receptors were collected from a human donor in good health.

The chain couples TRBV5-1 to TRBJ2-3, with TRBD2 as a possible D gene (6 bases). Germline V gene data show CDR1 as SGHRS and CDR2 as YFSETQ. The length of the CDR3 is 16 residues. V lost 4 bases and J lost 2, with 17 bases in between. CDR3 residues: CASSRRGRQPTDTQYF. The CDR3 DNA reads TGCGCCAGCAGCCGGAGGGGCAGGCAACCCACAGATACGCAGTATTTT.

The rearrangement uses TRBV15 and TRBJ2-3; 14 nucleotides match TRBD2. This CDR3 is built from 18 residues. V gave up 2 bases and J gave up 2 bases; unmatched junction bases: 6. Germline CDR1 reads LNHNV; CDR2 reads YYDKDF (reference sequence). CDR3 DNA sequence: TGTGCCACCAGCAGACCCCTGGGACTAGCGGGGGACACAGATACGCAGTATTTT. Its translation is CATSRPLGLAGDTDTQYF.

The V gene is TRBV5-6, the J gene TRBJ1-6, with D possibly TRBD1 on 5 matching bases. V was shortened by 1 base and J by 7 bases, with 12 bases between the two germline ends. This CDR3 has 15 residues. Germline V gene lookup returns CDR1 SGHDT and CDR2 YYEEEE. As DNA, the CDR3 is TGTGCCAGCAGCTTGTTAGGGGAAAGAAATTCACCCCTCCACTTT. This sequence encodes CASSLLGERNSPLHF.

The chain's CDR3 is CASSLPLGAQGYEQYF. CDR3 DNA sequence: TGTGCCAGCAGCCTTCCGTTGGGGGCCCAAGGATACGAGCAGTACTTC. This chain connects TRBV5-4 to TRBJ2-7; the D gene is possibly TRBD1 (6 bases). The V end lost 4 bases, the J end lost 4 bases, and 21 bases lay between the germline ends. Looked up from germline, CDR1 is SGHNT and CDR2 is YYREEE (reference sequence). This CDR3 region has 16 residues. The whole variable domain, filled in from reference TRBV5-4 and TRBJ2-7, reads ETGVTQSPTHLIKTRGQQVTLRCSSQSGHNTVSWYQQALGQGPQFIFQYYREEENGRGNFPPRFSGLQFPNYSSELNVNALELDDSALYLCASSLPLGAQGYEQYFGPGTRLTVT.

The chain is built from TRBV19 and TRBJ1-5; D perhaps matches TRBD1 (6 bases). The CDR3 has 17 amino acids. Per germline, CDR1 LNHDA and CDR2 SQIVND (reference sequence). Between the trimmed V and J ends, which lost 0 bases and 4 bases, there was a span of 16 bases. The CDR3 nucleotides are TGTGCCAGTAGTATAGATCACAGAGGGCAGGGGAATCAGCCCCAGCATTTT. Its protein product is CASSIDHRGQGNQPQHF.

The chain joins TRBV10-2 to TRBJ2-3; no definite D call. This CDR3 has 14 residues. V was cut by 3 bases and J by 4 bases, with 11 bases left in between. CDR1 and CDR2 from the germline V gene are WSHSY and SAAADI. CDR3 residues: CASSDLARSDTQYF. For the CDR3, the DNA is TGCGCCAGCAGTGATTTGGCGCGGTCAGATACGCAGTATTTT.

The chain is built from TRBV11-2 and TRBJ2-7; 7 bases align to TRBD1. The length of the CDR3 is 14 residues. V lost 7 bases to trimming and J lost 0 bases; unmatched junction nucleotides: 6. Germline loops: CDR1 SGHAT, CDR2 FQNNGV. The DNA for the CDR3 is TGTGCCAGCACTCCCGGGACAGACTCCTACGAGCAGTACTTC. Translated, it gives CASTPGTDSYEQYF.

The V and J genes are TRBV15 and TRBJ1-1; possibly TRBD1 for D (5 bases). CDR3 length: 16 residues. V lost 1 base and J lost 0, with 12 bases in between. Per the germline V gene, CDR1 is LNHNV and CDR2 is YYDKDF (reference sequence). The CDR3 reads CATSRGGGLMNTEAFF. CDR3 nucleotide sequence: TGTGCCACCAGCAGAGGTGGGGGGTTAATGAACACTGAAGCTTTCTTT.

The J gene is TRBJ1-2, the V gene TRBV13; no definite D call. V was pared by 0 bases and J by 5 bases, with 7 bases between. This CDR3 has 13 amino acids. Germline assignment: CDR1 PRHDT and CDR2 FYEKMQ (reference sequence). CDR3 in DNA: TGTGCCAGCAGCTTAGGACAGACGTATGGCTACACCTTC. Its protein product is CASSLGQTYGYTF.

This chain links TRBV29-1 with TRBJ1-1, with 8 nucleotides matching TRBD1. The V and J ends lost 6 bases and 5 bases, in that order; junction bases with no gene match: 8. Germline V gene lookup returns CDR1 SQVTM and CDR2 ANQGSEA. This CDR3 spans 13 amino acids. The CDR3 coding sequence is TGCAGCGTCGACGGACAGGGAGGTACTGAAGCTTTCTTT. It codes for CSVDGQGGTEAFF.

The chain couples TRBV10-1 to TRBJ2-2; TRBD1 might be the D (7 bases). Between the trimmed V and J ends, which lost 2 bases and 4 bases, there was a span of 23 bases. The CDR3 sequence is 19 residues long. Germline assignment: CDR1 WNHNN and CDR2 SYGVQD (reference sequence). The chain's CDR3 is CASSEAALRAGGSTGELFF. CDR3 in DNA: TGCGCCAGCAGTGAGGCGGCCCTTAGAGCAGGGGGGAGCACCGGGGAGCTGTTTTTT.

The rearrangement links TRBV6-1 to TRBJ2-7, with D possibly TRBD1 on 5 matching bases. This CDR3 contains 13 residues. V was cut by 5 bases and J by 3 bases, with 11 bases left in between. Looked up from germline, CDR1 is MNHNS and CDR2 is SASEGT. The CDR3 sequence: CASSSRADYEQYF. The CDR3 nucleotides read TGTGCCAGCAGTAGCAGGGCAGACTACGAGCAGTACTTC.

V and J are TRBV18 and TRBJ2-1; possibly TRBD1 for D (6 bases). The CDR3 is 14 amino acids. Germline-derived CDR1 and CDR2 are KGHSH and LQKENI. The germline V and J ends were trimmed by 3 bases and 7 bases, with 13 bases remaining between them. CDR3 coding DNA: TGTGCCAGCTCACCCGACAGGTCCGCTAATGAGCAGTTCTTC. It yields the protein CASSPDRSANEQFF.

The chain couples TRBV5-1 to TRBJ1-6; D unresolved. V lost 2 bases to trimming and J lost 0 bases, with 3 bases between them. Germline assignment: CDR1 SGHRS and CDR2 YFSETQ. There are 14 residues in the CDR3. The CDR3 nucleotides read TGCGCCAGCAGCTTCAGCTCCTATAATTCACCCCTCCACTTT. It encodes CASSFSSYNSPLHF.

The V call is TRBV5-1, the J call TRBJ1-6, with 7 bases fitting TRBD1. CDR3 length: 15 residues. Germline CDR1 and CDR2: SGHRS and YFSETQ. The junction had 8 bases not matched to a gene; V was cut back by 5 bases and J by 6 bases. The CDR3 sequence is CASSLAGQPNSPLHF. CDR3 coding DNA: TGCGCCAGCAGTCTAGCGGGACAGCCTAATTCACCCCTCCACTTT.

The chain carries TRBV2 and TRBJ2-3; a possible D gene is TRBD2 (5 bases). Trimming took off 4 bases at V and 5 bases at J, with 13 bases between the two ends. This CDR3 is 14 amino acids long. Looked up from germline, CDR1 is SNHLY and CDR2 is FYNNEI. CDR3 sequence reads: CASSAGGLLDTQYF. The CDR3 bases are TGTGCCAGCAGTGCGGGCGGGCTACTAGATACGCAGTATTTT.

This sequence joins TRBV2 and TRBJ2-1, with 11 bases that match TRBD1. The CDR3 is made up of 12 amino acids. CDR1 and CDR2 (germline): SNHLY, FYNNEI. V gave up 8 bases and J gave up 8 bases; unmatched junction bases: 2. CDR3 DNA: TGTGCCAGCGGACAGGGGGCCTATGAGCAGTTCTTC. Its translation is CASGQGAYEQFF.

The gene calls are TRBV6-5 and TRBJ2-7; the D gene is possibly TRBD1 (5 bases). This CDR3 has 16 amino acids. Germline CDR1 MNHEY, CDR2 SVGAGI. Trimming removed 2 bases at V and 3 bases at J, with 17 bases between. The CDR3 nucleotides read TGTGCCAGCAGTTACGACCCGCGCAGGGCGGACTACGAGCAGTACTTC. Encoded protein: CASSYDPRRADYEQYF.

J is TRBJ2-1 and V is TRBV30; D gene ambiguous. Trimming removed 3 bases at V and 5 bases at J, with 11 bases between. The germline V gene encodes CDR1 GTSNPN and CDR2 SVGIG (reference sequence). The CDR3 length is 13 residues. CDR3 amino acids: CAWSGSSNNEQFF. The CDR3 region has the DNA TGTGCCTGGAGCGGGTCATCAAACAATGAGCAGTTCTTC.

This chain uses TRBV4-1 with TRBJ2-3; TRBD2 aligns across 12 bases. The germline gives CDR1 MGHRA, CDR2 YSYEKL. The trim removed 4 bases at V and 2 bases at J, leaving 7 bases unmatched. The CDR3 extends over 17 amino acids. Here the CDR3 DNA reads TGCGCCAGCAGCCTTCTGACTAGCGGGGGATACACAGATACGCAGTATTTT. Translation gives CASSLLTSGGYTDTQYF.

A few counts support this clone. The DNA of the CDR3 is TGTGCCAGCAGATTGACAGGGGGGGAATATGGCTACACCTTC. It translates to CASRLTGGEYGYTF. The chain links TRBV5-4 to TRBJ1-2; 9 bases map to TRBD1. The CDR3 length is 14 residues. Per germline, CDR1 SGHNT and CDR2 YYREEE (reference sequence). With V trimmed by 5 bases and J by 5 bases, 7 bases remained unmatched.

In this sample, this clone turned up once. CDR3 bases: TGCGCCAGCAGATATAGAGCCGGAGGGACCTACGAGCAGTACTTC. As protein: CASRYRAGGTYEQYF. The chain carries TRBV5-1 and TRBJ2-5; a possible D gene is TRBD2 (6 bases). Gene TRBJ2-7 matches the end of the DNA better, so the J call may be wrong. Germline V gives CDR1 SGHRS, CDR2 YFSETQ. The CDR3 has 15 residues.

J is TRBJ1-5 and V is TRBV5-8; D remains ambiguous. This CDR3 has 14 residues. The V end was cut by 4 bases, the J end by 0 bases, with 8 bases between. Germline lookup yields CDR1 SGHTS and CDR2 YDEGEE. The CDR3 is CASSPGGSNQPQHF. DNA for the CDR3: TGTGCCAGCAGCCCCGGAGGTAGCAATCAGCCCCAGCATTTT.

CDR3 region: CASSLPGSSYNEQFF. The DNA for the CDR3 is TGTGCCAGCAGCCTACCAGGAAGCTCCTACAATGAGCAGTTCTTC. The chain recombines TRBV27 with TRBJ2-1; no firm D call. The V and J ends lost 6 bases and 0 bases respectively, with 12 bases between them. Germline CDR1 and CDR2: MNHEY and SMNVEV (reference sequence). This CDR3 is 15 amino acids long.

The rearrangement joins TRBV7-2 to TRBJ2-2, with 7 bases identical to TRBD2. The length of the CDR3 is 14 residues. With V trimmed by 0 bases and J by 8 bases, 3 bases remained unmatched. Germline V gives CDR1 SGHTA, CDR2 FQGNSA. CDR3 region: CASSLAGGNGELFF. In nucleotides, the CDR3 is TGTGCCAGCAGCTTAGCGGGGGGGAATGGGGAGCTGTTTTTT.

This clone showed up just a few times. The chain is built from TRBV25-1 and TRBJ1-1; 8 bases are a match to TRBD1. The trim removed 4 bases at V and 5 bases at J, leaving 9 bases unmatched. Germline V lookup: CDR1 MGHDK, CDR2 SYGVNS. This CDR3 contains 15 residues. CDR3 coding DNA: TGTGCCAGCAGTGTGTTCGGACAGGGAGGGACTGAAGCTTTCTTT. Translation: CASSVFGQGGTEAFF.

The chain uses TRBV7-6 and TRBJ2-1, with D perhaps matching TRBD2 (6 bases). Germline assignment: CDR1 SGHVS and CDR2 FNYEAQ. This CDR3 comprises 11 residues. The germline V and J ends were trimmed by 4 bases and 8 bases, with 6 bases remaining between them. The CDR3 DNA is TGTGCCAGCAGCTCGGGAGATGAGCAGTTCTTC. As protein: CASSSGDEQFF.

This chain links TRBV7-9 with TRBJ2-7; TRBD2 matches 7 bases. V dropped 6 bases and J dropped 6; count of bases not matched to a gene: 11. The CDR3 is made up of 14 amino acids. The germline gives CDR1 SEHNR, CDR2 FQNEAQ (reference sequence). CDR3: CASSPSGDFPEQYF. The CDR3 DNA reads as TGTGCCAGCAGTCCAAGCGGGGACTTTCCCGAGCAGTACTTC.

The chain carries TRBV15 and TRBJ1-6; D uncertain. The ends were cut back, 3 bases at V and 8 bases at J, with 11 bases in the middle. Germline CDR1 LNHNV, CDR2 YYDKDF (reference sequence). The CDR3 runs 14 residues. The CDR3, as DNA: TGTGCCACCAGCAGCCCGAGTGTGGATTCACCCCTCCACTTT. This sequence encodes CATSSPSVDSPLHF.

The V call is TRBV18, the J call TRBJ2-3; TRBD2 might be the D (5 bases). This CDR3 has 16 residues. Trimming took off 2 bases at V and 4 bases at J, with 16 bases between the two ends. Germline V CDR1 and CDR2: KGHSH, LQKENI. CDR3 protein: CASSPGRGRLADTQYF. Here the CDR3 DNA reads TGTGCCAGCTCACCAGGGAGAGGGCGTCTAGCAGATACGCAGTATTTT. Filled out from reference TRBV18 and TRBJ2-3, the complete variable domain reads NAGVMQNPRHLVRRRGQEARLRCSPMKGHSHVYWYRQLPEEGLKFMVYLQKENIIDESGMPKERFSAEFPKEGPSILRIQQVVRGDSAAYFCASSPGRGRLADTQYFGPGTRLTVL.